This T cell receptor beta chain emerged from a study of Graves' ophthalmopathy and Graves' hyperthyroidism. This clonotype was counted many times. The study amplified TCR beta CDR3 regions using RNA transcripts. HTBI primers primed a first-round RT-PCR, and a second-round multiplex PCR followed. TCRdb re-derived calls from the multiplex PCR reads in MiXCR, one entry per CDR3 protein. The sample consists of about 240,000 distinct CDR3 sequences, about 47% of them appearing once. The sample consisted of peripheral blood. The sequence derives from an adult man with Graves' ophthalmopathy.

Here the CDR3 reads CATSSLYTGELFF. The CDR3 DNA is TGTGCCACCAGCAGCCTTTACACCGGGGAGCTGTTTTTT. The chain carries TRBV15 and TRBJ2-2; D remains unclear. This CDR3 comprises 13 residues. CDR1 and CDR2 from the germline V gene are LNHNV and YYDKDF (reference sequence). The germline V and J ends were trimmed by 3 bases and 3 bases, with 5 bases remaining between them.